The 25 T cell receptor beta chains in this list originate from one sample, sequenced in a study of cytotoxic CD8 clonotypes in ibrutinib-treated CLL. Generated by immunoSEQ multiplex PCR, the TCRdb table keeps only in-frame clones and is missing some. The sample holds under 150,000 clones, about 84% seen once. The sequences come from PBMCs, collected after 36 months of ibrutinib treatment. The source is a human donor with chronic lymphocytic leukemia.

The chain recombines TRBV21-1 with TRBJ1-4. TRBV21-1 represents a pseudogene. The CDR3 has 20 residues. The CDR3 protein is CASSKGPCEPMLKGREKLFF. Written as DNA, the CDR3 is TGTGCCAGCAGCAAAGGTCCCTGCGAGCCCATGCTCAAAGGGAGAGAAAAACTGTTTTTT.

This clone was observed a handful of times. The rearrangement uses TRBV6-4 and TRBJ2-1; 7 bases are a match to TRBD2. Germline V lookup: CDR1 MRHNA, CDR2 SNTAGT. V shed 0 bases, J shed 0 bases, and the junction held 2 bases outside the gene matches. This CDR3 has 16 residues. The DNA for the CDR3 is TGTGCCAGCAGTGACTCGGGCGGGGGCTCCTACAATGAGCAGTTCTTC. Amino acid sequence: CASSDSGGGSYNEQFF.

V and J are TRBV5-1 and TRBJ2-5; D is undetermined. The ends were cut back, 4 bases at V and 5 bases at J, with 12 bases in the middle. The CDR3 contains 13 residues. CDR1 and CDR2 (germline): SGHRS, YFSETQ. DNA for the CDR3: TGCGCCAGCAGCCCCAGCTCGACGGAGACCCAGTACTTC. The encoded protein is CASSPSSTETQYF.

In DNA form, the CDR3 reads TGTGCCAGCAGCTTAGACAGGGGTAATCAGCCCCAGCATTTT. Translated: CASSLDRGNQPQHF. This chain connects TRBV7-2 to TRBJ1-5; 7 nucleotides agree with TRBD1. Per the germline V gene, CDR1 is SGHTA and CDR2 is FQGNSA. The CDR3 runs to 14 residues. Germline trimming cut 1 base from V and 4 bases from J; bases unmatched to any gene: 1.

The chain couples TRBV5-5 to TRBJ1-6; D unresolved. This CDR3 region has 17 residues. Trimming pared 1 base from V and 9 bases from J, leaving 20 bases between. Germline CDR1 and CDR2: SGHKS and YYEKEE (reference sequence). In nucleotides, the CDR3 is TGTGCCAGCAGCTTGTCGTTTTCCGGGCAGTTTATTTCACCCCTCCACTTT. It translates to CASSLSFSGQFISPLHF.

Only a few counts were recorded for this clone. This chain connects TRBV19 to TRBJ1-2; 9 positions agree with TRBD1. Germline CDR1 LNHDA, CDR2 SQIVND (reference sequence). J was trimmed by 3 bases and V by 4 bases; bases with no gene match: 6. The CDR3 is 15 residues long. The CDR3 nucleotides are TGTGCCAGTAGTACAGGGACAGGGTTCGACTATGGCTACACCTTC. It encodes CASSTGTGFDYGYTF.

A remark on this clone: Lacking the conserved final phenylalanine or tryptophan, this CDR3 likely reflects a read error. Because the CDR3's place on the DNA is in doubt, the DNA is left out and the CDR3 is given as listed by TCRdb. CDR3 protein: CASSRREPHALG. This chain links TRBV23-1 with TRBJ1-1. TRBV23-1 carries the ORF label, with uncertain function. The CDR3 is 12 residues long, ends included.

The rearrangement links TRBV10-3 to TRBJ2-7; 9 positions match TRBD1. Germline V lookup: CDR1 ENHRY, CDR2 SYGVKD. The CDR3 covers 14 residues. J was trimmed by 2 bases and V by 7 bases; bases with no gene match: 6. The CDR3 nucleotides read TGTGCCATCAAGGGGGACAGGGACCCCTACGAGCAGTACTTC. Its protein is CAIKGDRDPYEQYF.

The rearrangement links TRBV25-1 to TRBJ1-4; D call uncertain. V gave up 5 bases and J gave up 8 bases, with 21 bases separating them. Germline CDR1 reads MGHDK; CDR2 reads SYGVNS. The CDR3 sequence is 16 residues long. The CDR3 DNA sequence: TGTGCCAGCAGTCGTGGTGGAGGCAGGTTGGAAGAAAAACTGTTTTTT. This codes for CASSRGGGRLEEKLFF.

V is TRBV30 and J is TRBJ2-4; D gene uncertain. The CDR3 extends over 13 amino acids. With 4 bases removed from V and 6 bases from J, the gap between germline ends came to 13 bases. Germline-derived CDR1 and CDR2 are GTSNPN and SVGIG (reference sequence). The CDR3 DNA is TGTGCCTGGACCCTGGGCAGTACAAACATTCAGTACTTC. It translates to CAWTLGSTNIQYF. Using reference TRBV30 and TRBJ2-4 for the parts outside the CDR3, the full variable domain is SQTIHQWPATLVQPVGSPLSLECTVEGTSNPNLYWYRQAAGRGLQLLFYSVGIGQISSEVPQNLSASRPQDRQFILSSKKLLLSDSGFYLCAWTLGSTNIQYFGAGTRLSVL.

The V and J genes are TRBV5-1 and TRBJ2-1; 10 nucleotides agree with TRBD1. From germline, CDR1 is SGHRS and CDR2 YFSETQ. V shed 3 bases, J shed 4 bases, and the junction held 1 base outside the gene matches. The CDR3 has 14 amino acids. CDR3 region: CASSWDRGYNEQFF. CDR3 nucleotides: TGCGCCAGCAGCTGGGACAGGGGTTACAATGAGCAGTTCTTC.

The chain uses TRBV5-1 and TRBJ1-6; 8 nucleotides agree with TRBD1. Germline V CDR1 and CDR2: SGHRS, YFSETQ. Losses at the gene ends were 4 bases for V and 8 bases for J; bases not matched to a gene: 8. The CDR3 has 15 residues. The CDR3 coding sequence is TGCGCCAGCAGCCCCGGACAGGGTGGGGATTCACCCCTCCACTTT. Protein: CASSPGQGGDSPLHF.

The J gene is TRBJ2-7, the V gene TRBV4-1; D may be TRBD2 (5 bases). CDR3 length: 14 residues. V was pared by 0 bases and J by 7 bases, with 13 bases between. CDR1 and CDR2 (germline): MGHRA, YSYEKL. The CDR3, as DNA: TGCGCCAGCAGCCAAGAGAGGGCCGAGTTTGAGCAGTACTTC. Amino acid sequence: CASSQERAEFEQYF.

V gene TRBV19 combines with J gene TRBJ1-1; 10 nucleotides align to TRBD1. With V trimmed by 7 bases and J by 6 bases, 8 bases remained unmatched. CDR1 and CDR2 from the germline V gene are LNHDA and SQIVND (reference sequence). CDR3 length: 14 residues. The CDR3 bases are TGTGCCAGTAAGGGACAGGGGAGAACCTCTGAAGCTTTCTTT. Its translation: CASKGQGRTSEAFF.

This clone came up a few times. The CDR3 nucleotides read TGTGCCGCAGGGACAAGTGAAAAACTGTTTTTT. This translates into CAAGTSEKLFF. The V gene is TRBV30, the J gene TRBJ1-4; tentatively, D is TRBD1 (6 bases). CDR3 length: 11 amino acids. Deletions cut 8 bases from V and 7 bases from J, with 11 bases between. Germline-derived CDR1 and CDR2 are GTSNPN and SVGIG (reference sequence).

This clone was detected only once. The chain employs TRBV5-1 and TRBJ2-3; D unclear. The CDR3 runs to 16 residues. The V end was cut by 0 bases, the J end by 0 bases, with 11 bases between. Germline V CDR1 and CDR2: SGHRS, YFSETQ. The DNA of the CDR3 is TGCGCCAGCAGCTTGGCCCCACTGGCTAGCACAGATACGCAGTATTTT. It specifies CASSLAPLASTDTQYF.

The chain uses TRBV5-6 and TRBJ1-2, with D perhaps matching TRBD1 (5 bases). Germline values: CDR1 SGHDT, CDR2 YYEEEE. This CDR3 contains 13 residues. V was clipped by 4 bases and J by 6 bases, with 13 bases between them. In DNA, the CDR3 is TGTGCCAGCAGCCCCGGACAAAGCAATGGCTACACCTTC. Its translation: CASSPGQSNGYTF.

The V gene is TRBV6-6, the J gene TRBJ2-7; TRBD1 matches 10 bases. The CDR3 runs 13 residues. CDR1 is MNHNY, CDR2 SVGAGI, per germline (reference sequence). V lost 11 bases to trimming and J lost 6 bases; unmatched junction nucleotides: 10. The CDR3 sequence is CASGGQGISEQYF. The CDR3 coding sequence is TGTGCCTCTGGGGGACAGGGGATTTCCGAGCAGTACTTC.

This sequence joins TRBV4-1 and TRBJ1-2, with D possibly being TRBD1 (5 bases). This CDR3 region has 19 residues. Germline V gene sequence: CDR1 MGHRA, CDR2 YSYEKL. The V and J ends lost 1 base and 4 bases respectively, with 25 bases between them. For the CDR3, the DNA is TGCGCCAGCAGCCAAGTTTTCCCTAAAGCCCGGGGCAGCTCCTATGGCTACACCTTC. This gives the protein CASSQVFPKARGSSYGYTF.

The gene calls are TRBV18 and TRBJ1-5; 8 bases agree with TRBD1. Trimming removed 4 bases from V and 7 bases from J; junction bases left unmatched: 9. This CDR3 region has 15 residues. Germline CDR1 and CDR2: KGHSH and LQKENI. CDR3 sequence reads: CASSLGQGELQPQHF. The CDR3 region has the DNA TGTGCCAGCTCACTAGGACAGGGAGAATTGCAGCCCCAGCATTTT. The full variable domain, rest sourced from reference TRBV18 and TRBJ1-5, is NAGVMQNPRHLVRRRGQEARLRCSPMKGHSHVYWYRQLPEEGLKFMVYLQKENIIDESGMPKERFSAEFPKEGPSILRIQQVVRGDSAAYFCASSLGQGELQPQHFGDGTRLSIL.

The genes are TRBV7-2 and TRBJ2-5; 7 bases map to TRBD2. J was trimmed by 0 bases and V by 4 bases; bases with no gene match: 5. Germline V gene data show CDR1 as SGHTA and CDR2 as FQGNSA. The CDR3 is 15 residues long. CDR3 sequence reads: CASSSGRAYQETQYF. The DNA of the CDR3 is TGTGCCAGCAGCTCGGGGAGGGCTTACCAAGAGACCCAGTACTTC.

The rearrangement uses TRBV11-3 and TRBJ2-3; the match to TRBD1 covers 8 bases. CDR1 is SGHNT and CDR2 is YENEEA in the germline V gene. CDR3 length: 14 amino acids. Trimming at V came to 5 bases and at J to 2 bases, leaving 3 bases not matched to a gene. The CDR3 loop reads CASSRTGITDTQYF. CDR3 sequence (DNA): TGTGCCAGCAGCAGGACAGGGATCACAGATACGCAGTATTTT. The full variable domain, rest sourced from reference TRBV11-3 and TRBJ2-3, is EAGVVQSPRYKIIEKKQPVAFWCNPISGHNTLYWYLQNLGQGPELLIRYENEEAVDDSQLPKDRFSAERLKGVDSTLKIQPAELGDSAVYLCASSRTGITDTQYFGPGTRLTVL.

The genes are TRBV6-1 and TRBJ1-2; no firm D call. The germline V gene encodes CDR1 MNHNS and CDR2 SASEGT. CDR3 length: 13 amino acids. V lost 0 bases to trimming and J lost 4 bases, with 6 bases between them. CDR3 bases: TGTGCCAGCAGTGAAGCCACCGGCTATGGCTACACCTTC. This translates into CASSEATGYGYTF.

This clone was counted a few times. The rearrangement uses TRBV6-4 and TRBJ2-1; possibly TRBD2 for D (6 bases). Trimming removed 4 bases at V and 10 bases at J, with 17 bases between. From germline, CDR1 is MRHNA and CDR2 SNTAGT. This CDR3 has 14 amino acids. The CDR3 sequence: CASSAGDGKGEQFF. CDR3 bases: TGTGCCAGCAGTGCGGGGGACGGGAAAGGGGAGCAGTTCTTC.

The CDR3 spells CASSRDYEQYF. For the CDR3, the DNA is TGTGCCAGTAGTAGGGACTACGAGCAGTACTTC. This sequence joins TRBV19 and TRBJ2-7; D ambiguous. Germline V gene lookup returns CDR1 LNHDA and CDR2 SQIVND (reference sequence). The CDR3 covers 11 residues. V lost 4 bases and J lost 3, with 4 bases in between.